This TCR beta chain was obtained from a study of identical twins. Template switching introduced a universal primer site, and the cDNA bore unique molecular identifiers. TCRdb ran MiXCR on the 5' RACE reads and lists one entry per CDR3 protein. There are roughly 290,000 distinct CDR3 sequences in the sample; 9.5% occur only once, and under 7.5% lies in the top ten. The germline CDR1 and CDR2 sequences are SGHAT and FQNNGV. CDR3 length equals 12 residues. The V and J ends lost 1 base and 6 bases respectively, with 5 bases between them. Whole-study findings and limits: Modelling approaches yielded underestimates of out-of-frame TCR alpha sharing between monozygotic twins. Fewer insertions characterized abundant cord blood beta clonotypes, whereas memory repertoires showed none.

In regard to this clonotype: Antigen unknown.

These data are also associated with another study on yellow fever vaccine responses in identical twins.

The rearrangement joins TRBV11-2 to TRBJ2-3; D remains ambiguous. What was sequenced was CD8+ T cells sorted from blood. This clonotype was obtained from a young woman in good health. CDR3 sequence: CASSLVVDTQYF. As DNA, the CDR3 is TGTGCCAGCAGCTTAGTCGTTGATACGCAGTATTTT. Full variable domain (rest looked up from reference TRBV11-2 and TRBJ2-3): EAGVAQSPRYKIIEKRQSVAFWCNPISGHATLYWYQQILGQGPKLLIQFQNNGVVDDSQLPKDRFSAERLKGVDSTLKIQPAKLEDSAVYLCASSLVVDTQYFGPGTRLTVL.